The clone carrying this TCR beta chain occurred a few times. What it binds is not known. Germline trimming cut 4 bases from V and 2 bases from J; bases unmatched to any gene: 5. Germline V gene data show CDR1 as SGHRS and CDR2 as YFSETQ. This CDR3 region has 14 residues. The data were obtained in a study of cytomegalovirus exposure and HLA in healthy donors. Study findings and constraints: Common viral pathogens seemed, in a later analysis, to connect with several of the most significant clusters. Indistinguishability led to the exclusion of some V segments, TRBV6-2 and TRBV6-3 included. Cytomegalovirus-associated TCR beta chains were listed, numbering 150 to 200. It was only CMV serostatus that was available as immune exposure information.

The PCR employed 60 Vbeta primers together with 13 Jbeta primers. TCRdb's table, derived via immunoSEQ multiplex PCR, lists solely in-frame clones and lacks some. The sample consists of more than 90,000 clones, over 60% of them appearing once. The chain is built from TRBV5-1 and TRBJ2-7; the match to TRBD1 covers 8 bases. The source material was PBMCs. This TCR came from a woman younger than 45 in good health and CMV-seronegative. CDR3 protein: CASSKDRETYEQYF. For the CDR3, the DNA is TGCGCCAGCAGCAAGGACAGGGAAACCTACGAGCAGTACTTC.